Detailed here is one T cell receptor beta chain. Its target is unknown. The source of the sample is a study of post-analysis software for immune sequencing data. The overall study: The study covered relapsing-remitting, secondary progressive and progressive-relapsing courses of multiple sclerosis. Study-wide points: Samples made in the same batch grouped tightly together by F measure. Included in a set of roughly five TRBV segments more frequent in patients than controls were TRBV5-6, TRBV5-1 and TRBV20-1. Normalized Chao1 diversity was significantly reduced in patients versus controls.

Every TCR beta cDNA library bore unique molecular identifiers. TCRdb re-derived calls from the PCR reads in MiXCR, one entry per CDR3 protein. The table has under 900,000 distinct CDR3 sequences, roughly 50% seen once; the top ten hold approximately 4.5%. The CDR3 length is 16 residues. V lost 1 base to trimming and J lost 13 bases; unmatched junction nucleotides: 15. Looked up from germline, CDR1 is LGHNT and CDR2 is FRNRAP. This sequence joins TRBV12-5 and TRBJ2-4; 8 nucleotides align to TRBD1. Specimen: blood. This receptor was obtained from a girl aged 5-17 years with multiple sclerosis. The CDR3 nucleotides read TGTGCTAGTGGTTTGGCTCCGGGACAGGCTAACAATGAGCAGTACTTC. This encodes CASGLAPGQANNEQYF. Drawing the rest from reference TRBV12-5 and TRBJ2-4, the complete variable domain is DARVTQTPRHKVTEMGQEVTMRCQPILGHNTVFWYRQTMMQGLELLAYFRNRAPLDDSGMPKDRFSAEMPDATLATLKIQPSEPRDSAVYFCASGLAPGQANNEQYFGAGTRLSVL.